This is a list of T cell receptor beta chains from one sample in a study of Ad26.COV2.S vaccination and SARS-CoV-2 variants. TCRdb keeps only in-frame clones here, not all; method: immunoSEQ multiplex PCR. The repertoire includes roughly 700,000 clones, around 92% of them detected once, and around 1.5% sits in the top ten. The sequenced sample was peripheral blood, obtained in a trial of Ad26.COV2.S vaccine versus placebo. Receptors originate from a person aged 18-60 years who received the Ad26.COV2.S COVID-19 vaccine or a placebo. Each CDR3 is given with its conserved first and last residue. Each record gives: clone size, J gene, D gene, V gene, CDR3 DNA, CDR3 protein. A D gene is named only where the DNA matches it firmly. Clone size is stated in some rows and not others, as once, few, many or a class when expanded.

>once|TRBJ1-1|.|TRBV30
TGTGCCTGGAGTCCCGTCCGTTCTGAAGCTTTCTTT
CAWSPVRSEAFF
>.|TRBJ2-6|.|TRBV5-4
TGTGCCAGCAGCTTGGGGGCAGGGGCTGGGGCCAACGTCCTGACTTTC
CASSLGAGAGANVLTF
>.|TRBJ2-7|.|TRBV18
TGTGCCAGCTCACCACCCGGGACGAGGTACGAGCAGTACTTC
CASSPPGTRYEQYF
>.|TRBJ2-7|.|TRBV4-2
TGTGCCAGCAGCCAAGATGCGGGCGGTGACTCCTACGAGCAGTACTTC
CASSQDAGGDSYEQYF
>.|TRBJ2-6|.|TRBV30
TGTGCCTGGAGTGTACCCCCTCACAGGGCCGGGGCCAACGTCCTGACTTTC
CAWSVPPHRAGANVLTF
>.|TRBJ1-1|.|TRBV29-1
TGCAGCGTTGAACTGGCGAACACTGAAGCTTTCTTT
CSVELANTEAFF
>.|TRBJ2-1|TRBD2|TRBV5-1
TGCGCCAGCAGCTTGGCCGGTCCGGGAGGGCCCAATGAGCAGTTCTTC
CASSLAGPGGPNEQFF
>.|TRBJ2-7|.|TRBV2
TGTGCCAGCAGTGAAGGTACGCTCGGGAGTGAGCAGTACTTC
CASSEGTLGSEQYF
>.|TRBJ1-2|.|TRBV7-9
TGTGCCTTTGACAGGTTCGAGAAAGGCTACACCTTC
CAFDRFEKGYTF
>few|TRBJ1-5|TRBD1|TRBV3-1/TRBV3-2
TGTGCCAGCAGCCAAAGGGGACAGGGGGTCCAGCCCCAGCATTTT
CASSQRGQGVQPQHF
>few|TRBJ1-1|TRBD1|TRBV5-6
TGTGCCAGCAGCTCTGACAGGGACACTGAAGCTTTCTTT
CASSSDRDTEAFF
>few|TRBJ2-7|TRBD2|TRBV5-1
TGCGCCAGCAGCCCAGGGACTAGCGGCCCATCAGAGCAGTACTTC
CASSPGTSGPSEQYF
>.|TRBJ2-1|TRBD2|TRBV5-1
TGCGCCAGCAGCTTGGGAACTAGCGGGAGTACTTACAATGAGCAGTTCTTC
CASSLGTSGSTYNEQFF
>.|TRBJ2-7|TRBD2|TRBV29-1
TGCAGCGTTGTTGCGGGAGGGTCCTACGAGCAGTACTTC
CSVVAGGSYEQYF
>.|TRBJ1-2|.|TRBV6-6
TGTGCCAGCAATACAGGGTCAGGCTACACCTTC
CASNTGSGYTF
>.|TRBJ2-7|TRBD1|TRBV3-1/TRBV3-2
TGTGCCAGCAGCCCCTGGGACAGCCGTGGAAGGGAGCAGTACTTC
CASSPWDSRGREQYF
>.|TRBJ1-1|.|TRBV18
TGTGCCAGCTCACCACCGCTGGGGCCGGACACTGAAGCTTTCTTT
CASSPPLGPDTEAFF
>.|TRBJ1-1|.|TRBV12-3/TRBV12-4
TGTGCCAGCAGTTTACAGGGATCCGCTGAAGCTTTCTTT
CASSLQGSAEAFF
>.|TRBJ2-1|.|TRBV6-5
TGTGCCAGCATCACAGCGGGTCTAGGGGATGAGCAGTTCTTC
CASITAGLGDEQFF
>once|TRBJ1-1|.|TRBV2
TGTGCCAGCACCTGGGGGACTGAAGCTTTCTTT
CASTWGTEAFF
>.|TRBJ1-2|TRBD1|TRBV19
TGTGCCAGTAAGGGGGACAGGGGGCCCTACCCCGCTAACTATGGCTACACCTTC
CASKGDRGPYPANYGYTF
>.|TRBJ1-4|.|TRBV14
TGTGCCAGCAGCCCCCAGGGGTGGGATGAAAAACTGTTTTTT
CASSPQGWDEKLFF
>.|TRBJ2-7|.|TRBV13
TGTGCCAGCAGTCATACCTCCTACGAGCAGTACTTC
CASSHTSYEQYF
>.|TRBJ2-7|.|TRBV2
TGTGCCAGCAGTGAACAGGGGCTCGAGCAGTACTTC
CASSEQGLEQYF
>.|TRBJ1-6|.|TRBV5-7
TGTGCCAGCAGCTTGGGAAGGACTGACTTGGGCTCACCCCTCCACTTT
CASSLGRTDLGSPLHF
>.|TRBJ1-3|.|TRBV19
TGTGCCAGTAGTTTCGACAGCACCTCTGGAAACACCATATATTTT
CASSFDSTSGNTIYF
>once|TRBJ2-7|TRBD2|TRBV27
TGTGCCAGCAGTCTCCGGACTAGCGGGGCCTACGAGCAGTACTTC
CASSLRTSGAYEQYF
>.|TRBJ2-1|TRBD2|TRBV7-2
TGTGCCAGCAGGCCCGGGACTAGCTGGCATGAGCAGTTCTTC
CASRPGTSWHEQFF
>once|TRBJ1-5|.|TRBV27
TGTGCCAGCAGTTACAGGTCTAATCAGCCCCAGCATTTT
CASSYRSNQPQHF
>.|TRBJ1-5|.|TRBV10-3
TGTGCCACCCAACTAGGGCTTGCGGAGGGGGTAAAGTATTTT
CATQLGLAEGVKYF
>.|TRBJ1-4|.|TRBV5-1
TGCGCCAGCAGCTTGGACTACCCCCGGAGGGAAAAACTGTTTTTT
CASSLDYPRREKLFF
>.|TRBJ2-2|.|TRBV5-1
TGCGCCAGCAGCTTACCATCGAACACCGGGGAGCTGTTTTTT
CASSLPSNTGELFF
>few|TRBJ1-6|.|TRBV6-4
TGTGCCAGCTTTCGACAGGCCCTGGGGTCACCCCTCCACTTT
CASFRQALGSPLHF
>.|TRBJ2-7|TRBD2|TRBV18
TGTGCCAGTACTAGCGGCTCCTACGAGCAGTACTTC
CASTSGSYEQYF
>.|TRBJ2-5|.|TRBV12-3/TRBV12-4
TGTGCCAGCAGTCCCTGGAGGGAGACCCAGTACTTC
CASSPWRETQYF
>.|TRBJ1-3|.|TRBV10-3
TGTGCCATCAGTGGACAGATTGGAAACACCATATATTTT
CAISGQIGNTIYF
>.|TRBJ1-2|TRBD1|TRBV10-3
TGTGCCATCAGGTATCTACAGGGGGAAGGCTACACCTTC
CAIRYLQGEGYTF
>.|TRBJ2-7|.|TRBV15
TGTGCCACCAGCAGAGATTTCCCCTCCTACGAGCAGTACTTC
CATSRDFPSYEQYF
>.|TRBJ1-1|.|TRBV18
TGTGCCAGCTCACCCCGATCCGAGCCAGGGTTTGGTACTTTCTTT
CASSPRSEPGFGTFF
>.|TRBJ1-3|.|TRBV24-1
TGTGCCACCAGACGCGCCGCTGGAAACACCATATATTTT
CATRRAAGNTIYF
>once|TRBJ1-2|TRBD1|TRBV6-5
TGTGCCAGCAGTTACGGGGGACAGTCCTATGGCTACACCTTC
CASSYGGQSYGYTF
>once|TRBJ1-3|.|TRBV7-9
TGTGCCAGCAGCCCCTCCTCTGGAAACACCATATATTTT
CASSPSSGNTIYF
>.|TRBJ2-7|.|TRBV27
TGTGCCAGCAAACTATGGGGTAGTTACGAGCAGTACTTC
CASKLWGSYEQYF
>.|TRBJ1-3|.|TRBV10-3
TGTGCCATCAGTGACCCCCGGGCCCCTAGTAGAAACACCATATATTTT
CAISDPRAPSRNTIYF
>.|TRBJ1-5|.|TRBV19
TGTGCCAGTAGTACCGGGTCCCTCCAGCATTTT
CASSTGSLQHF
>.|TRBJ2-7|TRBD2|TRBV10-3
TGTGCCATCAGTGGGCCTAGCGGGTACGAGCAGTACTTC
CAISGPSGYEQYF